Many counts were recorded for the clone carrying this TCR beta chain. Its antigen is still unknown. In TCRdb, the 5' RACE reads were re-called with MiXCR into one record per CDR3 protein. Of roughly 690,000 distinct CDR3 sequences listed, 5.5% to 6.5% are singletons. The data were taken from a study of identical twins. The germline V gene encodes CDR1 SQVTM and CDR2 ANQGSEA. V shed 7 bases and J shed 3 bases, with 16 bases lying between them. CDR3 length: 14 amino acids. General study points: The presence of invariant MAIT and iNKT cells could partly confound analyses of zero-insertion sequences. Beta out-of-frame sequences displayed a weaker excess of sharing between twins. When twins shared out-of-frame alpha sequences, those sequences had excess low generation probability.

The chain is built from TRBV29-1 and TRBJ1-3; D may be TRBD1 (5 bases). The specimen sequenced was naive T cells sorted from blood. This clonotype was obtained from a man aged 18 to 30 in good health. CDR3 sequence reads: CSALTRDDGNTIYF. The DNA for the CDR3 is TGCAGCGCCCTTACCCGGGACGATGGAAACACCATATATTTT.